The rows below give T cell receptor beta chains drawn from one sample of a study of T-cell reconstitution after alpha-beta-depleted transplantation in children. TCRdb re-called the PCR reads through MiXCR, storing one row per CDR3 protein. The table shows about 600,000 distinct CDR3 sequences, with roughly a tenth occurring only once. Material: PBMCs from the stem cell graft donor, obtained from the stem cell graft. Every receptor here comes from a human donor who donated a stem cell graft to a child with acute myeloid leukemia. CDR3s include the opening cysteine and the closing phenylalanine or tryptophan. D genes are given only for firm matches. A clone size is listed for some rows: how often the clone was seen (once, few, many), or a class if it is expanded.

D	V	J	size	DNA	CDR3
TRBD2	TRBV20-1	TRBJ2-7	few	TGCAGTGCTGGATCGTTAGCGGGAGGGCCACACGAGCAGTACTTC	CSAGSLAGGPHEQYF
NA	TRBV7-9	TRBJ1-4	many	TGTGCCAGCAGCTTATTCCGCCAACAGGGAAATGAAAAACTGTTTTTT	CASSLFRQQGNEKLFF
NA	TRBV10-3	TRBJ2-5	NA	TGTGCCATCAGAACCCCTGGGGAGACCCAGTACTTC	CAIRTPGETQYF
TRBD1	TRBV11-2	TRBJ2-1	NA	TGTGCCAGCAGCTTGTTCCTGGGGGGACAGGGAGCCTACAATGAGCAGTTCTTC	CASSLFLGGQGAYNEQFF
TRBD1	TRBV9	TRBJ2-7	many	TGTGCCAGCAGCATGGGACAGGGAGCCTACGAGCAGTACTTC	CASSMGQGAYEQYF
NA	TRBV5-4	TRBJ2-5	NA	TGTGCCAGCAGCCCCCGCCCCAGGGTGGGAGAGACCCAGTACTTC	CASSPRPRVGETQYF
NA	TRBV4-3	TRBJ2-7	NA	TGCGCCAGCAGCCAACTCCTCCACTCCTCAAGCGAGCAGTACTTC	CASSQLLHSSSEQYF
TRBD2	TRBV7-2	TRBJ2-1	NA	TGTGCCAGCAGCGCCCCACGGCGGGAGTACAATGAGCAGTTCTTC	CASSAPRREYNEQFF
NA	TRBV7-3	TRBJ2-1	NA	TGTGCCAGCAGCTTAGGGGTAGCGACCAATGAGCAGTTCTTC	CASSLGVATNEQFF
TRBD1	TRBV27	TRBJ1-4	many	TGTGCCAGCAGGAGGACAGGGGGCGGTGAAAAACTGTTTTTT	CASRRTGGGEKLFF
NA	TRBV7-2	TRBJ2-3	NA	TGTGCCAGCAGTTACCAAACAGATACGCAGTATTTT	CASSYQTDTQYF
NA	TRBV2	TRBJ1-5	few	TGTGCCAGCAGCGAGAGAAAGAGCAATCAGCCCCAGCATTTT	CASSERKSNQPQHF
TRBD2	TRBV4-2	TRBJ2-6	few	TGTGCCAGCAGCCTTCCGGGGGGACCCAGCCCTCTGGGGGCCAACGTCCTGACTTTC	CASSLPGGPSPLGANVLTF
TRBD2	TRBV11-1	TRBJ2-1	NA	TGTGCCATACTCGAGCGGGAGGCCAACAATGAGCAGTTCTTC	CAILEREANNEQFF
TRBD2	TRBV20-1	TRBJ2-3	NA	TGCTGTGGAAGCGGGCCCAGTCTAGCGGGAGGACCCACAGATACGCAGTATTTT	CCGSGPSLAGGPTDTQYF
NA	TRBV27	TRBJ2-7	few	TGTGCCAGCAGCCCCCCCGGGGGAGGTAAGCAGTACTTC	CASSPPGGGKQYF
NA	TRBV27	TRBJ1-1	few	TGTGCCAGCAGTCGATACGGGACGGGGACTGAAGCTTTCTTT	CASSRYGTGTEAFF
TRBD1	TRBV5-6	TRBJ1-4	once	TGTGCCATGAGCCCCGGGAGGGGGCGCTCTAATGAAAAACTGTTTTTT	CAMSPGRGRSNEKLFF